The rows below give T cell receptor beta chains drawn from one sample of a study of shared clonotypes between healthy human individuals. The data were produced by immunoSEQ multiplex PCR, yet TCRdb's version contains in-frame clones alone and is incomplete. The sample lists some 1,600,000 clones, 95% to 99% seen once, with about 0.42% in the top ten. Specimen: naive CD4+ T cells sorted from blood. The receptors derive from a man under 40 in good health. CDR3s include the opening cysteine and the closing phenylalanine or tryptophan. The order of the fields is V gene, J gene, CDR3 protein.

TRBV28	TRBJ1-2	CASSLNRGYGYTF
TRBV5-4	TRBJ2-5	CASSSRGETQYF
TRBV28	TRBJ1-2	CASSLGTLGYTF
TRBV4-1	TRBJ1-1	CASSQDGRRMNTEAFF
TRBV7-3	TRBJ2-1	CASSSNAAYNEQFF
TRBV21-1	TRBJ2-7	CASSKRRQGWSYEQYF
TRBV7-3	TRBJ2-2	CASSPRRGPLAGLFTGELFF
TRBV9	TRBJ2-5	CASSLLGEETQYF
TRBV5-1	TRBJ1-1	CASSLVGQGSTEAFF
TRBV18	TRBJ2-7	CASSPFDDSSYEQYF
TRBV5-1	TRBJ1-4	CASSLQQGSREKLFF
TRBV27	TRBJ2-1	CASSLGSGRSPYNEQFF
TRBV9	TRBJ1-1	CASSSQEGITEAFF
TRBV10-3	TRBJ2-7	CATRLADTYEQYF
TRBV5-1	TRBJ1-3	CASSLEGHSGNTIYF
TRBV9	TRBJ2-7	CASSARQGGTPYEQYF
TRBV5-1	TRBJ2-1	CASSLGGTSGYEQFF
TRBV27	TRBJ2-3	CASSPLPGQHTDTQYF
TRBV2	TRBJ1-5	CASRRQGAGGNQPQHF
TRBV11-2	TRBJ2-1	CASSSAGTWGVQGRQEQFF
TRBV29-1	TRBJ2-1	CSVPSGSFNEQFF
TRBV4-2	TRBJ2-2	CASSSWRGRRDTGELFF
TRBV18	TRBJ2-3	CASSDGRAGTDTQYF
TRBV5-1	TRBJ1-1	CASSLVPENTEAFF
TRBV6-5	TRBJ2-7	CATAGGAPWGQYF
TRBV10-2	TRBJ2-2	CASSGTLGGELFF
TRBV5-4	TRBJ1-4	CASGKGYNEKLFF
TRBV11-2	TRBJ2-6	CASSKQGKQQSRANVLTF
TRBV5-1	TRBJ1-1	CASSLGGSGNTEAFF
TRBV13	TRBJ2-1	CASSLRGPPNNEQFF
TRBV28	TRBJ1-5	CASGDSNQPQHF
TRBV5-4	TRBJ2-7	CASSLGDRDEQYF
TRBV5-1	TRBJ2-7	CASSLGGGSLTYEQYF
TRBV2	TRBJ2-1	CASSEVTTTNEQFF
TRBV10-3	TRBJ2-1	CAIRKKPGTSGSSYNEQFF
TRBV2	TRBJ2-7	CAIQTGSSYEQYF
TRBV29-1	TRBJ1-1	CSVERDIIIEGFF
TRBV6-5	TRBJ2-1	CASSYPTGEQFF
TRBV5-1	TRBJ1-1	CASTRDRNTEAFF
TRBV9	TRBJ1-2	CASSVGTGGVYGYTF
TRBV5-1	TRBJ2-1	CASSPGQGVYNEQFF
TRBV29-1	TRBJ2-3	CSVRHFPGTDTQYF
TRBV28	TRBJ2-2	CASYREGRSGELFF
TRBV5-4	TRBJ2-2	CASSLAFDGGGELFF
TRBV10-2	TRBJ2-5	CASSWAGETQYF
TRBV25-1	TRBJ2-1	CASSGQGGTYNEQFF
TRBV6-5	TRBJ2-7	CASSLRLAGGREQYF
TRBV9	TRBJ2-1	CASSVVGGRVDEQFF
TRBV13	TRBJ2-3	CASSPQLGKNTQYF
TRBV7-8	TRBJ2-1	CASSWETRQKIRTSNEQFF
TRBV7-2	TRBJ2-1	CASSLVGTTLDEQFF